The 9 T cell receptor beta chains below all came from one sample that was sequenced in a study of blood T cell repertoires in COVID-19. The protocol was immunoSEQ multiplex PCR, while the TCRdb copy is restricted to in-frame clones and leaves out a portion. This sample has roughly 240,000 clones, with 86% found just once. Specimen: peripheral blood. The source of these receptors is a woman aged 55-69 years who had recovered from COVID-19.

In nucleotides, the CDR3 is TGTGCCAGCAGGCGGTACACCGACACCGGGGAGCTGTTTTTT. Translating gives CASRRYTDTGELFF. The gene calls are TRBV9 and TRBJ2-2; D gene unclear. Trimming took off 5 bases at V and 3 bases at J, with 11 bases between the two ends. This CDR3 has 14 amino acids. Germline V gene lookup returns CDR1 SGDLS and CDR2 YYNGEE.

This rearrangement joins TRBV6-5 to TRBJ1-5, with no clear D. With 5 bases removed from V and 0 bases from J, the gap between germline ends came to 5 bases. Germline CDR1 reads MNHEY; CDR2 reads SVGAGI. The CDR3 loop spans 13 amino acids. The CDR3 region has the DNA TGTGCCAGCAGTCCCGGTAGCAATCAGCCCCAGCATTTT. Protein: CASSPGSNQPQHF.

The chain recombines TRBV5-1 with TRBJ2-7, with a weak D call TRBD1 (5 bases). CDR1 and CDR2 from the germline V gene are SGHRS and YFSETQ. This CDR3 spans 13 amino acids. With 0 bases removed from V and 3 bases from J, the gap between germline ends came to 7 bases. CDR3 nucleotides: TGCGCCAGCAGCTTGGAGGGGTACTACGAGCAGTACTTC. It is translated as CASSLEGYYEQYF.

The gene calls are TRBV7-2 and TRBJ2-3; D may be TRBD2 (6 bases). The germline CDR1 and CDR2 sequences are SGHTA and FQGNSA. The CDR3 sequence is 15 residues long. The V and J ends lost 5 bases and 2 bases respectively, with 14 bases between them. The CDR3 nucleotides are TGTGCCAGCAGCACCCTCGGGGGAAACACAGATACGCAGTATTTT. Its protein is CASSTLGGNTDTQYF.

The chain carries TRBV7-2 and TRBJ1-2; D perhaps matches TRBD1 (6 bases). V lost 5 bases and J lost 0, with 22 bases in between. Germline CDR1 SGHTA, CDR2 FQGNSA. The CDR3 loop spans 18 amino acids. The CDR3 sequence: CASSLTQAGAGTNYGYTF. CDR3 DNA: TGTGCCAGCAGCCTTACCCAGGCAGGGGCCGGGACTAACTATGGCTACACCTTC.

V gene TRBV19 combines with J gene TRBJ2-1; TRBD2 agrees at 8 bases. The length of the CDR3 is 14 residues. Germline assignment: CDR1 LNHDA and CDR2 SQIVND (reference sequence). The V gene end was trimmed by 1 base and the J gene end by 9 bases; junction bases not matched to a gene: 5. This chain's CDR3 is CASSIAGGPGEQFF. In DNA, the CDR3 is TGTGCCAGTAGTATAGCGGGGGGGCCAGGTGAGCAGTTCTTC.

V and J are TRBV4-2 and TRBJ2-5; the match to TRBD2 covers 9 bases. V lost 0 bases to trimming and J lost 0 bases; unmatched junction nucleotides: 8. Germline values: CDR1 LGHNA, CDR2 YNFKEQ. This CDR3 has 18 amino acids. The DNA for the CDR3 is TGTGCCAGCAGCCAAGATGAAGATAGCGGGGGATACCAAGAGACCCAGTACTTC. Translating gives CASSQDEDSGGYQETQYF.

J is TRBJ2-7 and V is TRBV11-3; a possible D gene is TRBD1 (5 bases). V shed 4 bases and J shed 6 bases, with 10 bases lying between them. The V gene's germline CDR1 is SGHNT and CDR2 YENEEA. The CDR3 spans 12 residues. The DNA of the CDR3 is TGTGCCAGCAGCTCCCAGGGTTCCGAGCAGTACTTC. Protein product: CASSSQGSEQYF.

This chain links TRBV24-1 with TRBJ2-5, with a tentative D call TRBD1 (5 bases). CDR3 size: 17 residues. Germline V gene data show CDR1 as KGHDR and CDR2 as SFDVKD. The V end was cut by 0 bases, the J end by 0 bases, with 13 bases between. The CDR3 DNA is TGTGCCACCAGTGATTTGGCGCAGGGCCAGTACCAAGAGACCCAGTACTTC. It encodes CATSDLAQGQYQETQYF.